This TCR beta chain was retrieved from a study of Ad26.COV2.S vaccination and SARS-CoV-2 variants. Germline lookup yields CDR1 LNHDA and CDR2 SQIVND (reference sequence). The length of the CDR3 is 12 residues. V shed 5 bases and J 12 bases; nucleotides not matched to a gene: 8. The data were produced by immunoSEQ multiplex PCR, yet TCRdb's version contains in-frame clones alone and is incomplete. The sample holds more than 300,000 clones, approximately 86% seen once. As for treatment: roughly 20 received Ad26.COV2.S at low or high dose, single or two shots; 5 received placebo; per-sample allocation not given. On day 63 after the first injection, vaccine and placebo recipients gave samples.

This sequence originates from a person between 18 and 59 years old who received the Ad26.COV2.S COVID-19 vaccine or a placebo. This specimen was peripheral blood, taken in a trial of Ad26.COV2.S vaccine versus placebo. The chain uses TRBV19 and TRBJ1-1; 8 bases fit TRBD1. For the CDR3, the DNA is TGTGCCAGTAGTTCCCAGGGGGCCCGGTCTTTCTTT. It is translated as CASSSQGARSFF.